Below are 13 T cell receptor beta chains sequenced from a single sample in a study of cytomegalovirus exposure and HLA in healthy donors. PCR used 60 Vbeta primers and 13 Jbeta primers. Profiled with immunoSEQ multiplex PCR; TCRdb holds only in-frame clones, not every one. This sample has approximately 110,000 clones, with 81% found just once. Sequencing was done on a sample of PBMCs. The receptor source for this set is a woman under 40 in good health and CMV-seronegative.

The chain joins TRBV5-4 to TRBJ2-1; TRBD2 matches 12 bases. In germline, CDR1 is SGHNT, CDR2 YYREEE (reference sequence). J was trimmed by 5 bases and V by 2 bases; bases with no gene match: 5. CDR3 length: 16 amino acids. CDR3 in amino acids: CASSFNGLAGNNEQFF. The CDR3 nucleotides read TGTGCCAGCAGCTTTAATGGACTAGCGGGAAACAATGAGCAGTTCTTC. Looking up the rest from reference TRBV5-4 and TRBJ2-1 gives the full variable domain: ETGVTQSPTHLIKTRGQQVTLRCSSQSGHNTVSWYQQALGQGPQFIFQYYREEENGRGNFPPRFSGLQFPNYSSELNVNALELDDSALYLCASSFNGLAGNNEQFFGPGTRLTVL.

The chain employs TRBV5-1 and TRBJ1-4; 7 nucleotides agree with TRBD1. Germline CDR1 SGHRS, CDR2 YFSETQ. The CDR3 consists of 16 residues. The trim removed 4 bases at V and 7 bases at J, leaving 13 bases unmatched. The CDR3 protein is CASSQLPTGFGEKLFF. The CDR3 nucleotides read TGCGCCAGCAGCCAACTGCCGACAGGGTTTGGTGAAAAACTGTTTTTT.

CDR3 sequence: CASSPKDIMNTEAFF. As DNA, the CDR3 is TGTGCCAGCAGCCCTAAGGACATCATGAACACTGAAGCTTTCTTT. The genes are TRBV4-2 and TRBJ1-1, with a tentative D call TRBD1 (5 bases). Between the trimmed V and J ends, which lost 4 bases and 0 bases, there was a span of 12 bases. Germline CDR1 and CDR2: LGHNA and YNFKEQ. The CDR3 is made up of 15 amino acids.

The chain is built from TRBV21-1 and TRBJ2-2; the table's D call TRBD2 went unverified against the DNA. TRBV21-1 is classified as a pseudogene. The length of the CDR3 is 20 residues. Here the CDR3 DNA reads TGTGCCAGCAGCTCCCGGGGGACTAGCGGGAGGGTATGGGGTACCGGGGAGCTGTTTTTT. Its translation: CASSSRGTSGRVWGTGELFF.

V usage is TRBV19 and J usage is TRBJ1-4; 8 positions agree with TRBD1. This CDR3 contains 14 residues. Germline CDR1 is LNHDA and CDR2 is SQIVND (reference sequence). J lost 5 bases, V lost 4 bases, and 3 bases had no gene match. The CDR3 loop is CASSTQGANEKLFF. In DNA, the CDR3 is TGTGCCAGTAGTACGCAGGGGGCGAATGAAAAACTGTTTTTT.

The J gene is TRBJ1-4, the V gene TRBV6-5, with TRBD1 matching 8 bases. The CDR3 covers 14 residues. V was pared by 6 bases and J by 5 bases, with 5 bases of the junction left unmatched. Germline lookup yields CDR1 MNHEY and CDR2 SVGAGI. In DNA form, the CDR3 reads TGTGCCAGCAGGCAGACAGGGGTGAATGAAAAACTGTTTTTT. Residues: CASRQTGVNEKLFF.

The chain recombines TRBV4-2 with TRBJ1-2; D is uncertain. The CDR3 runs to 14 residues. Per germline, CDR1 LGHNA and CDR2 YNFKEQ. The germline V and J ends were trimmed by 0 bases and 2 bases, with 7 bases remaining between them. CDR3: CASSQDAVNYGYTF. CDR3 DNA: TGTGCCAGCAGCCAAGACGCAGTCAACTATGGCTACACCTTC.

J is TRBJ2-2 and V is TRBV6-1; D perhaps matches TRBD2 (6 bases). The germline V and J ends were trimmed by 5 bases and 6 bases, with 16 bases remaining between them. CDR1 is MNHNS and CDR2 is SASEGT in the germline V gene. The CDR3 length is 15 residues. This CDR3 is CASSRTTYPSGELFF. The CDR3 DNA reads TGTGCCAGCAGTAGGACTACCTACCCCTCCGGGGAGCTGTTTTTT.

This chain links TRBV4-1 with TRBJ2-7; the match to TRBD1 covers 7 bases. This CDR3 is 15 amino acids long. Trimming removed 4 bases from V and 3 bases from J; junction bases left unmatched: 9. Looked up from germline, CDR1 is MGHRA and CDR2 is YSYEKL. The CDR3 here is CASSRTEGQNYEQYF. CDR3 DNA: TGCGCCAGCAGCCGAACCGAGGGACAGAACTACGAGCAGTACTTC.

The chain recombines TRBV7-9 with TRBJ2-5; 11 nucleotides line up with TRBD2. This CDR3 comprises 15 residues. V trimming: 1 base; J trimming: 5 bases; junction bases outside the gene matches: 3. Germline V gene lookup returns CDR1 SEHNR and CDR2 FQNEAQ (reference sequence). CDR3 sequence: CASSLELAGGETQYF. The CDR3 DNA sequence: TGTGCCAGCAGCTTAGAATTAGCGGGAGGGGAGACCCAGTACTTC. Filled out from reference TRBV7-9 and TRBJ2-5, the complete variable domain reads DTGVSQNPRHKITKRGQNVTFRCDPISEHNRLYWYRQTLGQGPEFLTYFQNEAQLEKSRLLSDRFSAERPKGSFSTLEIQRTEQGDSAMYLCASSLELAGGETQYFGPGTRLLVL.

The chain links TRBV10-1 to TRBJ2-3; 12 nucleotides line up with TRBD2. Germline V gene lookup returns CDR1 WNHNN and CDR2 SYGVQD (reference sequence). CDR3 length: 17 amino acids. The junction had 7 bases not matched to a gene; V was cut back by 4 bases and J by 2 bases. Here the CDR3 reads CASSGTSGRTTTDTQYF. The CDR3, as DNA: TGCGCCAGCAGTGGAACTAGCGGGAGGACGACCACAGATACGCAGTATTTT.

The CDR3 reads CASSLYSGPSWEQYF. The CDR3, as DNA: TGCGCCAGCAGTTTATATAGCGGCCCCAGTTGGGAGCAGTACTTC. The genes are TRBV5-1 and TRBJ2-7, with D possibly being TRBD2 (6 bases). Trimming pared 5 bases from V and 7 bases from J, leaving 22 bases between. The CDR3 loop spans 15 amino acids. The germline gives CDR1 SGHRS, CDR2 YFSETQ.

This clone came up a few times. The rearrangement joins TRBV5-6 to TRBJ2-7, with 8 bases fitting TRBD2. Germline CDR1 reads SGHDT; CDR2 reads YYEEEE. The CDR3 is made up of 15 amino acids. V was clipped by 1 base and J by 3 bases; unmatched bases: 6. The CDR3, as DNA: TGTGCCAGCAGCTTGTTGGCGGGAGGACTCTACGAGCAGTACTTC. Translation gives CASSLLAGGLYEQYF. Full variable domain (rest looked up from reference TRBV5-6 and TRBJ2-7): DAGVTQSPTHLIKTRGQQVTLRCSPKSGHDTVSWYQQALGQGPQFIFQYYEEEERQRGNFPDRFSGHQFPNYSSELNVNALLLGDSALYLCASSLLAGGLYEQYFGPGTRLTVT.